Below are 6 T cell receptor beta chains sequenced from a single sample in a study of T-cell memory formation after mild COVID-19 (dated by TCRdb to 2020 to 2022). Libraries were constructed by 5' RACE. TCRdb names Illumina NovaSeq 6000 as the instrument used. TCRdb's own reprocessing of the public reads used fastp at Q25 and MiXCR and kept productive beta chains. Merged by CDR3 protein, the rows form single entries marked with the most common genes and DNA. In this sample the table shows almost 550,000 distinct CDR3 sequences, over 20% of which occur a single time. The ten largest account for about an eighth of the sample. Sequenced material: PBMCs or a T cell subset sorted from them (not recorded which). Receptors were obtained from an adult woman who had mild COVID-19 (a few samples of this study predate the infection). The sample titles of this study are shuffled in the database, so cell type and time point are left out; the donor was told from shared clones.

The V gene is TRBV7-9, the J gene TRBJ2-5, with a weak D call TRBD1 (6 bases). This CDR3 has 14 residues. V lost 2 bases and J lost 0, with 7 bases in between. Germline V gene data show CDR1 as SEHNR and CDR2 as FQNEAQ (reference sequence). The CDR3 loop reads CASSLQGHQETQYF. The CDR3 DNA is TGTGCCAGCAGCTTACAGGGGCACCAAGAGACCCAGTACTTC. Using reference TRBV7-9 and TRBJ2-5 for the parts outside the CDR3, the full variable domain is DTGVSQNPRHKITKRGQNVTFRCDPISEHNRLYWYRQTLGQGPEFLTYFQNEAQLEKSRLLSDRFSAERPKGSFSTLEIQRTEQGDSAMYLCASSLQGHQETQYFGPGTRLLVL.

This chain links TRBV6-5 with TRBJ2-1, with 9 nucleotides matching TRBD1. The CDR3 loop spans 16 amino acids. Germline values: CDR1 MNHEY, CDR2 SVGAGI. Trimming at V came to 6 bases and at J to 4 bases, leaving 10 bases not matched to a gene. The CDR3: CASRSPSGQGYNEQFF. The CDR3, as DNA: TGTGCCAGCAGGTCCCCGTCGGGACAGGGTTACAATGAGCAGTTCTTC.

This chain connects TRBV7-8 to TRBJ2-3; a possible D gene is TRBD2 (6 bases). CDR1 and CDR2 (germline): SGHVS, FQNEAQ. The CDR3 consists of 16 residues. With 4 bases removed from V and 2 bases from J, the gap between germline ends came to 16 bases. CDR3 coding DNA: TGTGCCAGCAGCTCATGGCCTAGCGCCTTCACAGATACGCAGTATTTT. Translated, it gives CASSSWPSAFTDTQYF.

Ten or more counts support this clonotype. The rearrangement joins TRBV5-1 to TRBJ2-7; 7 nucleotides line up with TRBD1. The germline CDR1 and CDR2 sequences are SGHRS and YFSETQ. V was pared by 4 bases and J by 3 bases, with 4 bases of the junction left unmatched. This CDR3 is built from 13 residues. CDR3 loop: CASSRDSFYEQYF. CDR3 coding DNA: TGCGCCAGCAGCCGGGACAGTTTCTACGAGCAGTACTTC.

The chain has TRBV20-1 and TRBJ1-2, with 7 bases lining up with TRBD1. CDR1 is DFQATT and CDR2 is SNEGSKA in the germline V gene (reference sequence). The junction had 9 bases not matched to a gene; V was cut back by 4 bases and J by 4 bases. There are 14 residues in the CDR3. The chain's CDR3 is CSAKGTAGSYGYTF. The CDR3 bases are TGCAGTGCTAAGGGGACAGCGGGTTCCTATGGCTACACCTTC.

This clonotype has a handful of counts. In nucleotides, the CDR3 is TGTGCCACCAGCAGAGAAATGGCCCCGGATACGCAGTATTTT. This translates into CATSREMAPDTQYF. V and J are TRBV15 and TRBJ2-3; D call uncertain. The V end was cut by 0 bases, the J end by 6 bases, with 10 bases between. The CDR3 spans 14 residues. Germline V gives CDR1 LNHNV, CDR2 YYDKDF (reference sequence).